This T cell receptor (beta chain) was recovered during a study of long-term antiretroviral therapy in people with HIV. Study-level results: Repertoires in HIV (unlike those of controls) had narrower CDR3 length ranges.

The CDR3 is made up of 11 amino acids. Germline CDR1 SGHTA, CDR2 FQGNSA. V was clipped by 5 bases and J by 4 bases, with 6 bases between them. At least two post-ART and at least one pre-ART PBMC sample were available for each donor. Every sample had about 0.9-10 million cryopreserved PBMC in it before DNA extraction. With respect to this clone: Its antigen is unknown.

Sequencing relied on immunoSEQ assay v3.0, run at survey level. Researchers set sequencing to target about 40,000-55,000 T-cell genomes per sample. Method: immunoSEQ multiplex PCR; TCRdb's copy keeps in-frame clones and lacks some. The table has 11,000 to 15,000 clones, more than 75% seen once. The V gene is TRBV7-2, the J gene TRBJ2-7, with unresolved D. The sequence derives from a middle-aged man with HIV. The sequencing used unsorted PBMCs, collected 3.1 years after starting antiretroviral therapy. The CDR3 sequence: CASSGNYEQYF. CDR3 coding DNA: TGTGCCAGCAGCGGCAATTACGAGCAGTACTTC.